The next 8 T cell receptor beta chains were all read from a single sample in a study of T cells in Graves' hyperthyroidism and ophthalmopathy. The investigators amplified TCR beta CDR3 regions from RNA transcripts. The HTBI set primed first-round TCR CDR3 RT-PCR. Using its own MiXCR run on the multiplex PCR reads, TCRdb lists one record per CDR3 protein. The data show 400,000 to 550,000 distinct CDR3 sequences, around 14% seen once. The sequenced material came from blood. The receptor set was obtained from a woman under 30 with Graves' hyperthyroidism.

V usage is TRBV18 and J usage is TRBJ1-1; D is possibly TRBD1 (5 bases). CDR1 and CDR2 (germline): KGHSH, LQKENI. V was pared by 1 base and J by 6 bases, with 9 bases between. This CDR3 is built from 13 residues. The CDR3 loop is CASSPQGNSEAFF. The CDR3 region has the DNA TGTGCCAGCTCACCACAGGGGAATTCTGAAGCTTTCTTT.

This clonotype was seen ten or more times. V gene TRBV3-1 combines with J gene TRBJ2-3, with D perhaps TRBD1 (7 bases). Germline CDR1 LGHDT, CDR2 YNNKEL (reference sequence). The CDR3 runs 15 residues. With 6 bases removed from V and 2 bases from J, the gap between germline ends came to 15 bases. In DNA form, the CDR3 reads TGTGCCAGCAGATGGAGGGACAGTATCACAGATACGCAGTATTTT. As protein: CASRWRDSITDTQYF.

The sample holds many counts of this clonotype. The chain recombines TRBV6-1 with TRBJ2-5; either TRBD1 or TRBD2 may supply D (5 bases each). Germline CDR1 reads MNHNS; CDR2 reads SASEGT. This CDR3 is 13 amino acids long. Trimming pared 7 bases from V and 5 bases from J, leaving 14 bases between. The CDR3 DNA sequence: TGTGCCAGCACCCCGGGGCCTATCGAGACCCAGTACTTC. Translated, it gives CASTPGPIETQYF.

Ten or more counts support this clonotype. The V gene is TRBV6-1, the J gene TRBJ2-6; the D call may be TRBD1 or TRBD2 (5 bases each). From germline, CDR1 is MNHNS and CDR2 SASEGT. The CDR3 is 17 residues long. Trimming left V 8 bases short and J 1 base short, with 18 bases between. The CDR3 DNA reads as TGTGCCAGCCGGTGGGACCCTATTTCTTCTGGGGCCAACGTCCTGACTTTC. Amino acid sequence: CASRWDPISSGANVLTF.

In this sample, this clonotype turned up many times. V usage is TRBV25-1 and J usage is TRBJ2-7; weak D call: TRBD1 (6 bases). The V gene lost 3 bases and the J gene lost 3 bases, with 9 bases spanning the gap. The CDR3 contains 13 residues. The germline CDR1 and CDR2 sequences are MGHDK and SYGVNS. The CDR3: CASSETGYYEQYF. The CDR3 nucleotides are TGTGCCAGCAGTGAGACAGGCTACTACGAGCAGTACTTC.

Note on this clonotype: An end of the junction does not agree with germline; a read error may underlie this. The rearrangement links TRBV7-2 to TRBJ1-2; D may be TRBD1 (5 bases). CDR1 and CDR2 (germline): SGHTA, FQGNSA. This CDR3 comprises 14 residues. The CDR3 sequence is CAGSLGPGRDGYTF. The CDR3 nucleotides are TGTGCCGGCAGCTTAGGCCCCGGCAGGGATGGCTACACCTTC.

This clonotype was observed at least ten times. The J gene is TRBJ2-5, the V gene TRBV9, with 11 positions matching TRBD2. V was clipped by 0 bases and J by 2 bases; unmatched bases: 9. Germline V gene data show CDR1 as SGDLS and CDR2 as YYNGEE. The CDR3 is 18 residues long. For the CDR3, the DNA is TGTGCCAGCAGCGTAGCTCCATCCCGACTAGCGGGACAAGAGACCCAGTACTTC. Protein sequence: CASSVAPSRLAGQETQYF.

This clonotype was observed a handful of times. The rearrangement joins TRBV6-2 or TRBV6-3 to TRBJ1-6; D gene uncertain. This CDR3 is 13 amino acids long. Germline loops: CDR1 MNHEY, CDR2 SVGEGT. V was clipped by 8 bases and J by 10 bases, with 15 bases between them. The CDR3: CASSVGIRSPLHF. The CDR3 nucleotides are TGTGCCAGCTCGGTAGGGATTCGGTCACCCCTCCACTTT.